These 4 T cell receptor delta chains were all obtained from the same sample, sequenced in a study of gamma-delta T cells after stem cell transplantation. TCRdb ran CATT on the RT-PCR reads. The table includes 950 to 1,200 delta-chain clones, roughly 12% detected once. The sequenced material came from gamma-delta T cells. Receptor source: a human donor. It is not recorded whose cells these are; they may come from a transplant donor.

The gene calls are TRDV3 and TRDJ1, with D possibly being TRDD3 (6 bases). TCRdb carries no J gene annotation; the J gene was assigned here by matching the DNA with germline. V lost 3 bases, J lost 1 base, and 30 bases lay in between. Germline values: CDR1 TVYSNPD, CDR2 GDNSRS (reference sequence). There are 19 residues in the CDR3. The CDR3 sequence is CALTFNRHRGSFGTDKLIF. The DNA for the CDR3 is TGTGCCTTGACCTTCAACAGACACAGGGGGAGTTTTGGCACCGATAAACTCATCTTT. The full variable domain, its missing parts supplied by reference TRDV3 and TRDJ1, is CDKVTQSSPDQTVASGSEVVLLCTYDTVYSNPDLFWYRIRPDYSFQFVFYGDNSRSEGADFTQGRFSVKHILTQKAFHLVISPVRTEDSATYYCALTFNRHRGSFGTDKLIFGKGTRVTVEP.

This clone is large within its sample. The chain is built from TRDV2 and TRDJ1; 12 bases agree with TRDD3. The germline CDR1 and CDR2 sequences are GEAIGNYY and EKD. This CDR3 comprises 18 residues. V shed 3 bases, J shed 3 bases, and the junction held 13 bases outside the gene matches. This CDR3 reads CACDLTPPSGGYADKLIF. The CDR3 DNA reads TGTGCCTGTGACTTGACCCCCCCTTCTGGGGGATACGCCGATAAACTCATCTTT.

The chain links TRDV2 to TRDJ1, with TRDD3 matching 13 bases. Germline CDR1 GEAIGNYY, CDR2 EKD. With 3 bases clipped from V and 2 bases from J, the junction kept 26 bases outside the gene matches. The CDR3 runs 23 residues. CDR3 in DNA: TGTGCCTGTGACTCCGTACCCTACCAGACTGGGGGATACGCGGCCGATCTAACCGATAAACTCATCTTT. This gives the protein CACDSVPYQTGGYAADLTDKLIF.

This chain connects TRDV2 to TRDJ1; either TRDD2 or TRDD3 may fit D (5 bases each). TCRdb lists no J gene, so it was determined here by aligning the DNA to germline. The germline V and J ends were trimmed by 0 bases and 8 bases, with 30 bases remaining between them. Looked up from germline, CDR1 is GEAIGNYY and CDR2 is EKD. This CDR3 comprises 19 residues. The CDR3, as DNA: TGTGCCTGTGACACCGCTTCCGTCGAACCCCGGGATTTGAGGGGAAAACTCATCTTT. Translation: CACDTASVEPRDLRGKLIF.